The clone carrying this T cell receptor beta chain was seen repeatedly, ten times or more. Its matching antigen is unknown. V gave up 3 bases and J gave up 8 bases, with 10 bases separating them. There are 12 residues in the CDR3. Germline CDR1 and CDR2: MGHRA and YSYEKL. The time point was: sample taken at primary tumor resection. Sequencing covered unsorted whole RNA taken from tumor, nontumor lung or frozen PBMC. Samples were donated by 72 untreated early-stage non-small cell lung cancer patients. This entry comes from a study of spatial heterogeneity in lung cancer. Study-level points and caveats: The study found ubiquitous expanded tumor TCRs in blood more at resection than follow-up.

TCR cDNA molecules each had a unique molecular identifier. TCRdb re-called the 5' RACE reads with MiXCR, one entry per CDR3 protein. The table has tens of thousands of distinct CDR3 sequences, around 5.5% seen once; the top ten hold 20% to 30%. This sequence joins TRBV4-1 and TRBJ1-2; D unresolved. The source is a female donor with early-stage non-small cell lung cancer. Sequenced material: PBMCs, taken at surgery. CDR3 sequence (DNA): TGCGCCAGCAGCCACTCCGGTGAGGGCTACACCTTC. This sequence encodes CASSHSGEGYTF.